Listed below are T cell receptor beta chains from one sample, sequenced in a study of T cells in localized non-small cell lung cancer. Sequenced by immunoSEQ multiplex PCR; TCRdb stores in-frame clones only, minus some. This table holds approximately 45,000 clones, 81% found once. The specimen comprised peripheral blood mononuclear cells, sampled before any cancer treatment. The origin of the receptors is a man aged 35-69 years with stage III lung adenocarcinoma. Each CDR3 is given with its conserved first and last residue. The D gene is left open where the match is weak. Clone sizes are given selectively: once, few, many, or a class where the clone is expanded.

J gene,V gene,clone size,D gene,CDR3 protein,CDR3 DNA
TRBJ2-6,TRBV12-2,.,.,CASRASVSTQSRANVPTF,TGTGCAAGTCGCGCGTCAGTATCCACACAAAGTCGGGCCAACGTCCCGACTTTC
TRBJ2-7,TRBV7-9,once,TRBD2,CASSRAFGLAGSSYEQYF,TGTGCCAGCAGCCGGGCCTTTGGGCTAGCGGGGAGCTCCTACGAGCAGTACTTC
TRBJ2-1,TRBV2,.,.,CASSEEMADEQFF,TGTGCCAGCAGTGAAGAGATGGCAGATGAGCAGTTCTTC
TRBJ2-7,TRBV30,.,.,CAWSSSYEQYF,TGTGCCTGGAGTTCCAGTTACGAGCAGTACTTC
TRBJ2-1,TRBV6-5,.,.,CASSYSGVQYNEQFF,TGTGCCAGCAGTTATTCAGGGGTTCAGTACAATGAGCAGTTCTTC
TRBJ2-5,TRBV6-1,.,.,CASSENGARVQETQYF,TGTGCCAGCAGTGAAAATGGGGCGAGGGTCCAAGAGACCCAGTACTTC
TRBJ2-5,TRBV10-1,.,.,CASIPGPLDFSKETQYF,TGCGCCAGCATCCCCGGACCGCTGGACTTTTCGAAAGAGACCCAGTACTTC
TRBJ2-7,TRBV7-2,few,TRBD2,CAITTGTSYYEQYF,TGTGCCATTACGACCGGGACTAGCTACTACGAGCAGTACTTC
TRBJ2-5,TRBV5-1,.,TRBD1,CASSLAGTGGETQYF,TGCGCCAGCAGCTTGGCCGGGACAGGGGGGGAGACCCAGTACTTC
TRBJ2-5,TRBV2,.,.,CASSLRDQGAQYF,TGTGCCAGCAGTCTTAGGGACCAAGGGGCCCAGTACTTC
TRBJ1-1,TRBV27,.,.,CASSLNENTEAFF,TGTGCCAGCAGTTTAAACGAGAACACTGAAGCTTTCTTT
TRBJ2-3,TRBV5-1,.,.,CASSLTLVGDTQYF,TGCGCCAGCAGCCTTACACTTGTCGGTGATACGCAGTATTTT
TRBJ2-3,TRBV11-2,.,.,CASSLDGGGDTQYF,TGTGCCAGCAGCTTAGACGGGGGTGGGGATACGCAGTATTTT
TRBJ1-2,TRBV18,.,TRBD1,CASSPDRANYGYTF,TGTGCCAGCTCGCCGGACAGGGCTAACTATGGCTACACCTTC
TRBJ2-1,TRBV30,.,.,CAWSFINYNEQFF,TGTGCCTGGAGCTTCATAAACTACAATGAGCAGTTCTTC
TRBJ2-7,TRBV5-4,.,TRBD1,CASSPGGVTGGNEQYF,TGTGCCAGCAGCCCGGGAGGGGTGACAGGGGGCAACGAGCAGTACTTC
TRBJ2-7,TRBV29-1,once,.,CSVGLATFSYEQYF,TGCAGCGTTGGTCTAGCGACCTTCTCCTACGAGCAGTACTTC
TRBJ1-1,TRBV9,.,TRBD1,CASRDRGGTEAFF,TGTGCCAGCAGGGACAGGGGGGGTACTGAAGCTTTCTTT
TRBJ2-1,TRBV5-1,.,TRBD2,CASSSRLAGNEQFF,TGCGCCAGCAGCTCCCGACTAGCGGGGAATGAGCAGTTCTTC
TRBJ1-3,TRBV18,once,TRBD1,CASSPGTGSSGNTIYF,TGTGCCAGCTCACCGGGGACAGGGAGCTCTGGAAACACCATATATTTT
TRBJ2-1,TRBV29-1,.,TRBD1,CSARPFPGQGADEQFF,TGCAGCGCCCGCCCGTTTCCGGGACAGGGGGCCGATGAGCAGTTCTTC
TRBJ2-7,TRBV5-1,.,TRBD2,CASSWAGAYEQYF,TGCGCCAGCAGCTGGGCGGGGGCCTACGAGCAGTACTTC
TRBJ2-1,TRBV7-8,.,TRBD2,CASSLGGGGGYNEQFF,TGTGCCAGCAGCTTAGGCGGCGGGGGGGGGTACAATGAGCAGTTCTTC
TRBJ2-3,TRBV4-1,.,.,CASSQGGLGGRTDTQYF,TGCGCCAGCAGCCAAGGTGGATTGGGGGGTCGCACAGATACGCAGTATTTT
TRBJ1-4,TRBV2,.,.,CASSNGPPRVGEKLFF,TGTGCCAGCAGCAACGGGCCGCCTCGAGTCGGTGAAAAACTGTTTTTT
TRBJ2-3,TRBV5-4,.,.,CASSLAAGVIDTQYF,TGTGCCAGCAGCTTGGCGGCAGGTGTTATAGATACGCAGTATTTT
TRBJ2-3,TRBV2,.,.,CAAPGGATDTQYF,TGTGCCGCGCCAGGGGGGGCAACAGATACGCAGTATTTT
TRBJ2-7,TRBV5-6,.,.,CASSLARNEQYF,TGTGCCAGCAGCTTGGCCAGGAACGAGCAGTACTTC
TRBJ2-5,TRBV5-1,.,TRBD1,CASSPGDRGSQETQYF,TGCGCCAGCAGCCCGGGGGACAGGGGGTCCCAGGAGACCCAGTACTTC
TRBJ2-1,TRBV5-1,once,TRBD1,CASRDSHNEQFF,TGCGCCTCTCGGGACAGCCACAATGAGCAGTTCTTC
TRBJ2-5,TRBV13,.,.,CASSLHGGLQETQYF,TGTGCCAGCAGCCTCCACGGGGGCCTACAAGAGACCCAGTACTTC
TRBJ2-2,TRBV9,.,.,CASSVQAGKGGELFF,TGTGCCAGCAGCGTACAGGCAGGCAAAGGCGGGGAGCTGTTTTTT